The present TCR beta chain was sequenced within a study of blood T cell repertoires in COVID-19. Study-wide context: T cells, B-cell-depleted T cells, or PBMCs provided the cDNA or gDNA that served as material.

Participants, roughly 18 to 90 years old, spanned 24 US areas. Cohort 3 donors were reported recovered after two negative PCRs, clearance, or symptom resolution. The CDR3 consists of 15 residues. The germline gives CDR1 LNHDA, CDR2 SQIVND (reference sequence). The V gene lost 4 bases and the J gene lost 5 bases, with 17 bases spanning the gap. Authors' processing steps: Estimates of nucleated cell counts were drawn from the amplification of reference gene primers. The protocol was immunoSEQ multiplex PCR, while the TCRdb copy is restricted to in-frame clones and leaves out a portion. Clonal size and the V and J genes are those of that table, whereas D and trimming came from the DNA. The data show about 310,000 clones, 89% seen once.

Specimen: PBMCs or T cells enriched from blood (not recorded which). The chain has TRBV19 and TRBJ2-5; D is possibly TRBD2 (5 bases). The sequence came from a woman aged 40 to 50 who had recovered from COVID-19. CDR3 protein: CASSTSSNPGETQYF. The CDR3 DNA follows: TGTGCCAGTAGTACGTCTTCCAACCCGGGGGAGACCCAGTACTTC.